This T cell receptor (beta chain) was documented in a study of T-cell memory formation after mild COVID-19. The overall study: Among the donors, TCR clusters were largely specific to each donor.

Findings of the study overall: Researchers report contracting CD4+ clones mostly in CM and EM, with CD8+ clones in EMRA. Balance between CD4 and CD8 was seen in clones contracting day 15 to 85, and a CD4+ lean was seen in later expanders.

J lost 2 bases, V lost 5 bases, and 7 bases had no gene match. Per the germline V gene, CDR1 is SGHAT and CDR2 is FQDESV (reference sequence). The CDR3 runs 16 residues. TCRdb ran MiXCR on the 5' RACE reads and lists one entry per CDR3 protein. The sample includes approximately 440,000 distinct CDR3 sequences, 15% to 25% of them seen just once. This clonotype has a handful of counts. Antigen specificity is unknown. The sequenced material came from PBMCs or a T cell subset sorted from them (not recorded which). The source is an adult woman who had mild COVID-19 (a few samples of this study predate the infection). Cell type and time point are not known. The rearrangement uses TRBV11-1 and TRBJ2-5; 11 bases match TRBD2. DNA of the CDR3: TGTGCCAGCAGCCTCCAGACTAGCGGGGATCAAGAGACCCAGTACTTC. The encoded protein is CASSLQTSGDQETQYF.